This TCR beta chain was identified in a study of metastatic and nonmetastatic thyroid tumors. Overall study context: The authors compared repertoires across blood and tumor or nodule tissue from malignant and benign thyroid patients.

This clone was seen a few times. The junction departs from the called germline gene at one end, perhaps through a read error. Germline loops: CDR1 MNHNS, CDR2 SASEGT. The CDR3 runs 13 residues. Per the authors' pipeline: It was from CDR3 differences across clinicopathological groups that a distant-metastasis classifier for papillary thyroid cancer was built. Via MiXCR, TCRdb re-called the PCR reads. These V and J calls derive from TCRdb rather than the authors' analysis. The sample yields 30,000 to 40,000 clones, approximately 19% seen once. Every patient was untreated before thyroid surgery. The sequence was collected from a female donor with papillary thyroid cancer or a benign thyroid nodule (not recorded which). Some clones in this sample may be carry-over from other donors' samples. Sequenced material: blood. The V call is TRBV6-1, the J call TRBJ1-1; D perhaps matches TRBD1 (5 bases). CDR3 sequence: CASTSPGGTEAFF. The CDR3 DNA is TGTGCCAGCACCTCGCCGGGGGGGACTGAGGCTTTCTTT.